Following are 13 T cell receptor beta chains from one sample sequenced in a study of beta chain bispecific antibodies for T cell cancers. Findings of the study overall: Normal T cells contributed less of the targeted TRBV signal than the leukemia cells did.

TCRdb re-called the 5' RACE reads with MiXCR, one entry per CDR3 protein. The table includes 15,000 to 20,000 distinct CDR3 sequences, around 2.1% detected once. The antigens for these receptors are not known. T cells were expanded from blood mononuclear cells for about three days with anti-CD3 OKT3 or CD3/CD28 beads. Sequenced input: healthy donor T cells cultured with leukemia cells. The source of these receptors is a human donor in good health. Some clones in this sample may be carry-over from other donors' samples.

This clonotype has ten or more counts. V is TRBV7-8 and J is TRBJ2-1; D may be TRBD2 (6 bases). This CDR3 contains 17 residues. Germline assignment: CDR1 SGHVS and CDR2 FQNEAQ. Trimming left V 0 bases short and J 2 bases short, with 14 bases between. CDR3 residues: CASSLAPWDSAYNEQFF. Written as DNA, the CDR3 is TGTGCCAGCAGCTTAGCCCCTTGGGACTCGGCCTACAATGAGCAGTTCTTC.

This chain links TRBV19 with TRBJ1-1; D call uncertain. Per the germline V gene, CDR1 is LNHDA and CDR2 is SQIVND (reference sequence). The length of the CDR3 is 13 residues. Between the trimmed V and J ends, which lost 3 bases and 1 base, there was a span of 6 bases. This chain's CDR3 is CASSISTNTEAFF. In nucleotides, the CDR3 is TGTGCCAGTAGTATCTCCACGAACACTGAAGCTTTCTTT.

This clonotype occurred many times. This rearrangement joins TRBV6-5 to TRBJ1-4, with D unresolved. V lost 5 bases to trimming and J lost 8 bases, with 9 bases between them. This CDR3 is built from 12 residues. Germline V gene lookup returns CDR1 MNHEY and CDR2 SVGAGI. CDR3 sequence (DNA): TGTGCCAGCAGTACCCCGGGGGAAAAACTGTTTTTT. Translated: CASSTPGEKLFF.

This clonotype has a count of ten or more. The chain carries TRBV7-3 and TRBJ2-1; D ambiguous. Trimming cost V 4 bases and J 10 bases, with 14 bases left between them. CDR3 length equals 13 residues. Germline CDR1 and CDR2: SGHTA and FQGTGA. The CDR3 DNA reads TGTGCCAGCAGCTCCCCCCCAGGACGCGAGCAGTTCTTC. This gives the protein CASSSPPGREQFF.

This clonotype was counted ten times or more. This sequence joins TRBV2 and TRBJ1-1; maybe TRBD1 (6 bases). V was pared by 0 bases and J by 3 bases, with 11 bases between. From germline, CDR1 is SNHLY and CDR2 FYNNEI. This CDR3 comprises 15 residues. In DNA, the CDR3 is TGTGCCAGCAGTGAAGCGGGGGCGGTCTACACTGAAGCTTTCTTT. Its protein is CASSEAGAVYTEAFF. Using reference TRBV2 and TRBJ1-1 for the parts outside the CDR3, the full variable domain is EPEVTQTPSHQVTQMGQEVILRCVPISNHLYFYWYRQILGQKVEFLVSFYNNEISEKSEIFDDQFSVERPDGSNFTLKIRSTKLEDSAMYFCASSEAGAVYTEAFFGQGTRLTVV.

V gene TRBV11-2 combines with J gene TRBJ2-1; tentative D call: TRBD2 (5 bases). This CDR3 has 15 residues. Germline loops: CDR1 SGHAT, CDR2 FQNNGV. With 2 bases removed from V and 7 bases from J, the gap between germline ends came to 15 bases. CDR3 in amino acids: CASSLNPDRGNEQFF. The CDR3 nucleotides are TGTGCCAGCAGCTTAAACCCGGACCGGGGAAATGAGCAGTTCTTC.

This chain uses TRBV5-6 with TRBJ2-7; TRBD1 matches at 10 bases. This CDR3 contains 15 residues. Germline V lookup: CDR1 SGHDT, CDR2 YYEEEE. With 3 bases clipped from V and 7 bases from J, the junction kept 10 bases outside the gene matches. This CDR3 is CASSYSGTGEGEQYF. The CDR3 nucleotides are TGTGCCAGCAGCTATTCCGGGACAGGGGAGGGAGAGCAGTACTTC.

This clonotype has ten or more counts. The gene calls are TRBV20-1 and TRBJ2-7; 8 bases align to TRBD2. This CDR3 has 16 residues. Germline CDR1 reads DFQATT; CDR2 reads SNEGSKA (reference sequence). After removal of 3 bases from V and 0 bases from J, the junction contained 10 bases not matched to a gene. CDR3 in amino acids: CSASPPQAGDSYEQYF. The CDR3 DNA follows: TGCAGTGCTAGCCCTCCTCAAGCGGGGGACTCCTACGAGCAGTACTTC.

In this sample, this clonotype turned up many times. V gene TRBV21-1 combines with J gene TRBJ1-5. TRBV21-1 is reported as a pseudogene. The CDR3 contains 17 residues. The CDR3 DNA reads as TGTGCCAGCAGGTTTGGGAAGCTTCGGTGGAGCAATCAGCCCCAGCATTTT. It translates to CASRFGKLRWSNQPQHF.

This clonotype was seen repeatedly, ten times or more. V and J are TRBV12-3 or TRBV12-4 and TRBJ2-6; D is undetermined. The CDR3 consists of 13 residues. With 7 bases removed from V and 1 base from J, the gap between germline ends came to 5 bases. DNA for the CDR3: TGTGCCAGCACGAGTTCTGGGGCCAACGTCCTGACTTTC. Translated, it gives CASTSSGANVLTF.

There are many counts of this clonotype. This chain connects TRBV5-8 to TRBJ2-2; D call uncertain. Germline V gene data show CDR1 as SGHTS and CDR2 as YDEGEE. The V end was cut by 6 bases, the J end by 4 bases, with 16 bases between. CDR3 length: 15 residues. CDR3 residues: CASTKKGFGTGELFF. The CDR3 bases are TGTGCCAGCACTAAGAAAGGGTTCGGCACCGGGGAGCTGTTTTTT. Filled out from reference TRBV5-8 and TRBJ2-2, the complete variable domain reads EAGVTQSPTHLIKTRGQQATLRCSPISGHTSVYWYQQALGLGLQFLLWYDEGEERNRGNFPPRFSGRQFPNYSSELNVNALELEDSALYLCASTKKGFGTGELFFGEGSRLTVL.

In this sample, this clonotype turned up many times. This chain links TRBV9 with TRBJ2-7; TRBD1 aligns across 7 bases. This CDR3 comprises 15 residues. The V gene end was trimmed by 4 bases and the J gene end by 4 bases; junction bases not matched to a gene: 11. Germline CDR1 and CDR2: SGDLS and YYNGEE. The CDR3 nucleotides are TGTGCCAGCAGCAACGGACAGGCGGCGATATACGAGCAGTACTTC. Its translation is CASSNGQAAIYEQYF.

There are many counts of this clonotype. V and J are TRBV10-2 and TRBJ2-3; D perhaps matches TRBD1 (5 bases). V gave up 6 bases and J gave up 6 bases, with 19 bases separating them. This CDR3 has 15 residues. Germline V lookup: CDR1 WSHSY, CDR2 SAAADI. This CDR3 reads CASRRGSLSGDTQYF. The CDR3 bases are TGCGCCAGCAGAAGGGGCTCTCTTTCCGGGGATACGCAGTATTTT.